Shown below are 5 T cell receptor beta chains from a single sample sequenced in a study of cytomegalovirus exposure and HLA in healthy donors. A multiplex PCR was run with 60 Vbeta primers and 13 Jbeta primers. Some clones are missing from TCRdb's copy, which holds only in-frame ones; the method was immunoSEQ multiplex PCR. In the table there are 130,000 or so clones, roughly three quarters of which are singletons. The sequencing sample was made of PBMCs. The receptor set was obtained from a woman between 55 and 75 years old in good health and CMV-seronegative.

The rearrangement links TRBV28 to TRBJ1-2; D is possibly TRBD1 (6 bases). The CDR3 totals 16 residues. With 4 bases removed from V and 7 bases from J, the gap between germline ends came to 22 bases. CDR1 is MDHEN, CDR2 SYDVKM, per germline. CDR3 in amino acids: CASSSGVTELITGYTF. The CDR3 bases are TGTGCCAGCAGTTCAGGGGTTACGGAACTAATAACTGGCTACACCTTC.

On this clone itself: The limits of the CDR3 on the DNA are not certain, so only TCRdb's listed CDR3 is given. This sequence joins TRBV5-6 and TRBJ2-7; the D segment call TRBD2 is taken from the table without a DNA check. Germline V gene data show CDR1 as SGHDT and CDR2 as YYEEEE. The CDR3 comprises 16 residues, both ends counted. CDR3: CASSLFGEGSSYEQYF.

The V call is TRBV7-3, the J call TRBJ2-6; the D gene is possibly TRBD1 (5 bases). Germline CDR1 is SGHTA and CDR2 is FQGTGA. V shed 2 bases and J shed 0 bases, with 11 bases lying between them. The CDR3 extends over 17 amino acids. The CDR3 spells CASSLFVTGSGANVLTF. The CDR3 DNA sequence: TGTGCCAGCAGCTTATTCGTTACAGGCTCTGGGGCCAACGTCCTGACTTTC.

This clone appeared a few times. The V call is TRBV25-1, the J call TRBJ1-4; weak D call: TRBD1 (5 bases). The CDR3 spans 14 residues. The germline V and J ends were trimmed by 5 bases and 5 bases, with 12 bases remaining between them. CDR1 and CDR2 from the germline V gene are MGHDK and SYGVNS. CDR3 region: CASSRRGVNEKLFF. CDR3 nucleotide sequence: TGTGCCAGCAGTAGAAGGGGTGTCAATGAAAAACTGTTTTTT.

The chain recombines TRBV18 with TRBJ1-4; D is uncertain. Trimming took 6 bases from V and 2 from J, leaving 13 bases between them. CDR1 is KGHSH, CDR2 LQKENI, per germline. This CDR3 spans 15 amino acids. The CDR3 DNA is TGTGCCAGCTCGCCCGTGGTGGGCACTAATGAAAAACTGTTTTTT. Translated: CASSPVVGTNEKLFF.